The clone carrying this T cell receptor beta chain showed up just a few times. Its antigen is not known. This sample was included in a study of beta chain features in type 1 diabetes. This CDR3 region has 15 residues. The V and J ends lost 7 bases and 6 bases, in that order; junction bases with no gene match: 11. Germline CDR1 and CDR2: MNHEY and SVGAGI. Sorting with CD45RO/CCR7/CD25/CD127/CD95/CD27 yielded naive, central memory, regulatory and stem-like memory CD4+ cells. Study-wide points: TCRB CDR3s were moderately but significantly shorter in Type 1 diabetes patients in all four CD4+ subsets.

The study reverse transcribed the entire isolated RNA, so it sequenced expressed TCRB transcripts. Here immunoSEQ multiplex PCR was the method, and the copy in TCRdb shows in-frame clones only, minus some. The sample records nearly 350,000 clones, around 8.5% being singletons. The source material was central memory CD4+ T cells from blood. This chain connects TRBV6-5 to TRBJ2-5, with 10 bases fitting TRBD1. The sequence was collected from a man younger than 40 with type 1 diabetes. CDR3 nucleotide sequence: TGTGCCAGCACCCCCCGCGGACAGGGGGTAAAGACCCAGTACTTC. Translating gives CASTPRGQGVKTQYF.